This passage covers 28 T cell receptor beta chains from one sample sequenced in a study of regulatory T cells in long-lasting Graves disease (TCRdb year 2021). Libraries were made using multiplex PCR. This sample was sequenced with an Illumina HiSeq 4000. iRepertoire HTBI primers and Arm-PCR amplification of CDR3 regions were used to construct TCR beta libraries. TCRdb itself trimmed the public reads at Q25 with fastp, ran MiXCR and retained productive beta chains. Every entry covers one CDR3 protein and lists the most common genes and DNA from its rows. Within this sample are about 460,000 distinct CDR3 sequences, with 11% to 15% of them counted one time only. Roughly 18% of the sample is in the top ten clones. Interpreted using the paper, the time point label stands for: newly diagnosed GD, antithyroid drugs for less than 3 months. For both TCR sequencing and RNA sequencing, RNA was extracted from PBMCs in TRIzol.

The same data also contributed to another study, on T cells in Graves' hyperthyroidism and ophthalmopathy.

The specimen comprised peripheral blood mononuclear cells (PBMCs), sampled at new diagnosis, from a patient treated with antithyroid drugs. These receptor sequences come from a woman aged 45-59 years with Graves disease. Donor details come from another sample of the same person, matched by shared clones.

Ten or more counts support this clonotype. This chain joins TRBV28 and TRBJ2-2; D is unclear. Looked up from germline, CDR1 is MDHEN and CDR2 is SYDVKM. The CDR3 consists of 15 residues. V was clipped by 2 bases and J by 0 bases, with 7 bases between them. The DNA of the CDR3 is TGTGCCAGCAGTTTAAATAGTCCGAACACCGGGGAGCTGTTTTTT. This translates into CASSLNSPNTGELFF.

This chain connects TRBV6-1 to TRBJ2-2; 8 nucleotides agree with TRBD1. Germline assignment: CDR1 MNHNS and CDR2 SASEGT. The CDR3 is made up of 14 amino acids. V lost 5 bases, J lost 5 bases, and 4 bases stayed unmatched. The CDR3 region has the DNA TGTGCCAGCAGTCAGGGGGCAGGAACCGGGGAGCTGTTTTTT. Amino acids: CASSQGAGTGELFF.

This clonotype was recorded a few times. V gene TRBV6-4 combines with J gene TRBJ2-7; TRBD2 matches 8 bases. The V gene end was trimmed by 0 bases and the J gene end by 2 bases; junction bases not matched to a gene: 12. Germline CDR1 reads MRHNA; CDR2 reads SNTAGT. The CDR3 extends over 18 amino acids. The CDR3 is CASSDSPHSGTQAYEQYF. In DNA form, the CDR3 reads TGTGCCAGCAGTGACTCCCCTCATAGCGGGACTCAAGCCTACGAGCAGTACTTC.

This clonotype was picked up a small number of times. The chain recombines TRBV6-5 with TRBJ1-6, with D unresolved. The germline V gene has CDR1 MNHEY and CDR2 SVGAGI. V was shortened by 3 bases and J by 9 bases, with 24 bases between the two germline ends. The CDR3 covers 18 residues. The CDR3 DNA follows: TGTGCCAGCAGTTATCGACTAAGGGCGCACCCGGTTGGTTCACCCCTCCACTTT. Translated, it gives CASSYRLRAHPVGSPLHF.

This clonotype has just a few counts. V gene TRBV4-1 combines with J gene TRBJ1-1, with D possibly TRBD1 on 6 matching bases. Trimming removed 4 bases from V and 0 bases from J, with 12 bases in between. Per the germline V gene, CDR1 is MGHRA and CDR2 is YSYEKL. This CDR3 has 15 amino acids. The CDR3 region is CASSRWTDVNTEAFF. The CDR3 DNA sequence: TGCGCCAGCAGCCGGTGGACAGATGTGAACACTGAAGCTTTCTTT.

CDR3 sequence reads: CASRPGLRASLHF. CDR3 in DNA: TGTGCCAGCAGACCGGGACTAAGGGCGTCCCTCCACTTT. The gene calls are TRBV6-1 and TRBJ1-6, with a tentative D call TRBD1 (5 bases). V gave up 6 bases and J gave up 14 bases, with 17 bases separating them. This CDR3 is built from 13 residues. CDR1 MNHNS and CDR2 SASEGT come from the germline V gene.

This clonotype appeared a few times. The rearrangement uses TRBV20-1 and TRBJ1-6, with TRBD1 matching 7 bases. V shed 6 bases, J shed 0 bases, and the junction held 11 bases outside the gene matches. This CDR3 comprises 17 residues. Germline V lookup: CDR1 DFQATT, CDR2 SNEGSKA (reference sequence). The CDR3 nucleotides read TGCAGTGCCGACGCCCTCGACAGGGACTCCTATAATTCACCCCTCCACTTT. It encodes CSADALDRDSYNSPLHF.

There are a few counts of this clonotype. A read error may produce the germline difference seen at one junction end. This chain connects TRBV3-1 to TRBJ2-3; D could derive from TRBD1 or TRBD2 (5 bases each). The CDR3 is made up of 14 amino acids. Germline lookup yields CDR1 LGHDT and CDR2 YNNKEL (reference sequence). The DNA for the CDR3 is TGCGCCAGCAGCCAAGTGGGGGGCACAGATACGCAGTATTTT. The encoded protein is CASSQVGGTDTQYF.

The chain employs TRBV6-5 and TRBJ2-7, with D uncertain. Germline CDR1 is MNHEY and CDR2 is SVGAGI. CDR3 length equals 13 residues. The V gene lost 2 bases and the J gene lost 3 bases, with 8 bases spanning the gap. The CDR3 region is CASSYDGDYEQYF. CDR3 nucleotide sequence: TGTGCCAGCAGTTACGACGGAGACTACGAGCAGTACTTC.

This clonotype occurred many times. V gene TRBV28 combines with J gene TRBJ1-5; maybe TRBD1 (5 bases). The CDR3 runs 14 residues. Looked up from germline, CDR1 is MDHEN and CDR2 is SYDVKM. V lost 5 bases and J lost 4, with 12 bases in between. The CDR3 sequence is CASSPPWGNQPQHF. The CDR3 DNA is TGTGCCAGCAGTCCCCCGTGGGGGAATCAGCCCCAGCATTTT.

In this sample, this clonotype turned up many times. This chain links TRBV28 with TRBJ2-2, with 9 bases aligning to TRBD2. The CDR3 spans 12 residues. Germline V gene lookup returns CDR1 MDHEN and CDR2 SYDVKM. V shed 9 bases and J 6 bases; nucleotides not matched to a gene: 2. The CDR3 nucleotides are TGTGCCAGTAGCGGGAGATCCGGGGAGCTGTTTTTT. Translated, it gives CASSGRSGELFF.

This clonotype was observed a handful of times. J is TRBJ2-3 and V is TRBV4-1, with 8 bases that match TRBD2. V was clipped by 1 base and J by 6 bases; unmatched bases: 6. Germline assignment: CDR1 MGHRA and CDR2 YSYEKL. The CDR3 has 15 residues. CDR3 DNA: TGCGCCAGCAGCCAAGGGGAGCGGGAGAGGGATACGCAGTATTTT. Protein: CASSQGERERDTQYF.

V usage is TRBV28 and J usage is TRBJ1-3; D is unclear. CDR1 is MDHEN, CDR2 SYDVKM, per germline. This CDR3 spans 15 amino acids. V was pared by 2 bases and J by 0 bases, with 8 bases between. The CDR3 is CASSLGLGSGNTIYF. Here the CDR3 DNA reads TGTGCCAGCAGTTTAGGACTCGGCTCTGGAAACACCATATATTTT.

This chain uses TRBV4-1 with TRBJ2-7, with a weak D call TRBD2 (6 bases). V gave up 0 bases and J gave up 0 bases, with 9 bases separating them. CDR1 and CDR2 from the germline V gene are MGHRA and YSYEKL. This CDR3 spans 15 amino acids. CDR3 sequence (DNA): TGCGCCAGCAGCCAAGAGAGACTAGGCTCCTACGAGCAGTACTTC. Protein: CASSQERLGSYEQYF.

This clonotype was recorded at least ten times. The rearrangement uses TRBV2 and TRBJ2-7, with D tentatively TRBD1 (6 bases). Germline V lookup: CDR1 SNHLY, CDR2 FYNNEI. The CDR3 runs 14 residues. V was shortened by 0 bases and J by 6 bases, with 12 bases between the two germline ends. The CDR3 DNA follows: TGTGCCAGCAGTGAAGCGCTTCGAGGGGGCGAGCAGTACTTC. Translated: CASSEALRGGEQYF.

This clonotype was observed many times. This chain uses TRBV28 with TRBJ1-5, with D possibly TRBD1 on 6 matching bases. CDR1 and CDR2 (germline): MDHEN, SYDVKM. Trimming left V 2 bases short and J 1 base short, with 18 bases between. The CDR3 spans 18 residues. CDR3 loop: CASSLRDGGSSSNQPQHF. Written as DNA, the CDR3 is TGTGCCAGCAGTTTAAGGGACGGGGGCTCATCCAGCAATCAGCCCCAGCATTTT. Full variable domain (missing parts from reference TRBV28 and TRBJ1-5): DVKVTQSSRYLVKRTGEKVFLECVQDMDHENMFWYRQDPGLGLRLIYFSYDVKMKEKGDIPEGYSVSREKKERFSLILESASTNQTSMYLCASSLRDGGSSSNQPQHFGDGTRLSIL.

This clonotype was detected many times. The chain recombines TRBV2 with TRBJ2-3, with 9 positions matching TRBD1. Germline lookup yields CDR1 SNHLY and CDR2 FYNNEI. The CDR3 totals 15 residues. V shed 7 bases and J 5 bases; nucleotides not matched to a gene: 10. DNA of the CDR3: TGTGCCAGCAAGAAAGGGACAGGGAGTGGAGATACGCAGTATTTT. Amino acids: CASKKGTGSGDTQYF. Full variable domain (remainder filled in from reference TRBV2 and TRBJ2-3): EPEVTQTPSHQVTQMGQEVILRCVPISNHLYFYWYRQILGQKVEFLVSFYNNEISEKSEIFDDQFSVERPDGSNFTLKIRSTKLEDSAMYFCASKKGTGSGDTQYFGPGTRLTVL.

Ten or more counts support this clonotype. The J gene is TRBJ2-7, the V gene TRBV11-2, with 10 bases aligning to TRBD2. The CDR3 has 15 amino acids. The junction had 12 bases not matched to a gene; V was cut back by 4 bases and J by 9 bases. Germline V gene data show CDR1 as SGHAT and CDR2 as FQNNGV. The CDR3 is CASSSLLAGRDGQYF. CDR3 DNA sequence: TGTGCCAGCAGCTCCTTACTAGCGGGACGTGACGGGCAGTACTTC.

The rearrangement joins TRBV24-1 to TRBJ2-4; D unclear. The CDR3 contains 15 residues. Trimming removed 8 bases from V and 2 bases from J, with 15 bases in between. CDR1 and CDR2 from the germline V gene are KGHDR and SFDVKD. As DNA, the CDR3 is TGTGCCACCACTTCCCCGAGGACCTCCAAAAACATTCAGTACTTC. This codes for CATTSPRTSKNIQYF.

On this clonotype itself: A much larger clone is a single base away; this may be a read error. The genes are TRBV30 and TRBJ2-2, with 8 nucleotides matching TRBD2. CDR3 length: 14 residues. The V gene end was trimmed by 3 bases and the J gene end by 5 bases; junction bases not matched to a gene: 5. CDR1 and CDR2 from the germline V gene are GTSNPN and SVGIG (reference sequence). CDR3 sequence: CAWSRGGWTGELFF. The CDR3 DNA sequence: TGTGCCTGGAGCCGGGGGGGTTGGACCGGGGAGCTGTTTTTT.

This clonotype was observed many times. This sequence joins TRBV7-3 and TRBJ2-3; 11 bases match TRBD2. The trim removed 0 bases at V and 4 bases at J, leaving 0 bases unmatched. From germline, CDR1 is SGHTA and CDR2 FQGTGA. This CDR3 comprises 15 residues. As DNA, the CDR3 is TGTGCCAGCAGCTTAACTAGCGGGAGGGCAGATACGCAGTATTTT. Protein sequence: CASSLTSGRADTQYF.

A note on this clonotype: The conserved phenylalanine or tryptophan is not found at the CDR3 terminus, so this likely reflects a read error. The genes are TRBV27 and TRBJ2-5; D gene uncertain. This CDR3 has 16 residues. Trimming shortened V by 4 bases and J by 1 base, and 16 bases separated the two germline ends. CDR1 and CDR2 from the germline V gene are MNHEY and SMNVEV (reference sequence). The CDR3 protein is CASSYSCRRAQETQYS. In nucleotides, the CDR3 is TGTGCCAGCAGTTACAGTTGTCGCCGGGCCCAAGAGACCCAGTACTCC.

This clonotype was detected ten times or more. The chain has TRBV6-1 and TRBJ2-3; D is unclear. The CDR3 length is 17 residues. V gave up 2 bases and J gave up 2 bases, with 17 bases separating them. The germline CDR1 and CDR2 sequences are MNHNS and SASEGT. CDR3 loop: CASSEFLISYITDTQYF. CDR3 in DNA: TGTGCCAGCAGTGAATTCCTGATCTCATATATCACAGATACGCAGTATTTT.

The chain combines TRBV19 with TRBJ2-7, with D possibly TRBD1 on 5 matching bases. Deletions cut 2 bases from V and 3 bases from J, with 17 bases between. The CDR3 contains 16 residues. Germline CDR1 and CDR2: LNHDA and SQIVND (reference sequence). The CDR3, as DNA: TGTGCCAGTAGTATAAGAAGGACACAAGACGGCTACGAGCAGTACTTC. Protein: CASSIRRTQDGYEQYF.

At least ten counts were recorded for this clonotype. The chain couples TRBV6-5 to TRBJ1-2, with D possibly matching TRBD1 (5 bases). V was trimmed by 0 bases and J by 3 bases, leaving 11 bases between them. Germline V lookup: CDR1 MNHEY, CDR2 SVGAGI. The CDR3 spans 15 residues. The CDR3: CASSYSSGFDYGYTF. CDR3 nucleotides: TGTGCCAGCAGTTACTCGTCAGGGTTCGACTATGGCTACACCTTC.

The V and J genes are TRBV19 and TRBJ1-5, with a tentative D call TRBD1 (5 bases). Trimming cost V 6 bases and J 4 bases, with 13 bases left between them. Germline V gene lookup returns CDR1 LNHDA and CDR2 SQIVND (reference sequence). The CDR3 spans 14 residues. The CDR3 loop is CASRTDTPNQPQHF. In DNA, the CDR3 is TGTGCCAGTAGAACGGACACCCCGAATCAGCCCCAGCATTTT.

This chain links TRBV19 with TRBJ2-2, with TRBD1 matching over 10 bases. The CDR3 length is 14 residues. V shed 7 bases, J shed 6 bases, and the junction held 5 bases outside the gene matches. The germline V gene encodes CDR1 LNHDA and CDR2 SQIVND (reference sequence). The DNA for the CDR3 is TGTGCCAGTAACCCCGGACAGGGGGCCGGGGAGCTGTTTTTT. This codes for CASNPGQGAGELFF. The full variable domain, completed using reference TRBV19 and TRBJ2-2, is DGGITQSPKYLFRKEGQNVTLSCEQNLNHDAMYWYRQDPGQGLRLIYYSQIVNDFQKGDIAEGYSVSREKKESFPLTVTSAQKNPTAFYLCASNPGQGAGELFFGEGSRLTVL.

This clonotype has a count of ten or more. V gene TRBV27 combines with J gene TRBJ1-6; 7 nucleotides agree with TRBD1. Germline trimming cut 5 bases from V and 7 bases from J; bases unmatched to any gene: 11. CDR3 length: 16 amino acids. Per germline, CDR1 MNHEY and CDR2 SMNVEV (reference sequence). The CDR3 is CASSTHRGPRNSPLHF. The CDR3 nucleotides are TGTGCCAGCAGTACTCACAGGGGCCCTCGGAATTCACCCCTCCACTTT.